The text below deals with one T cell receptor (beta chain). The antigen remains unidentified. Germline CDR1 reads GTSNPN; CDR2 reads SVGIG (reference sequence). This CDR3 region has 13 residues. The V end lost 2 bases, the J end lost 4 bases, and 11 bases lay between the germline ends. The sample comes from a study of OX40 agonist ivuxolimab in advanced cancers. On the study more broadly: Participants, approximately 81% male, averaged roughly 60 years of age, ranging from about 23 to 85. Three patients showed partial responses: one hepatocellular carcinoma and two cutaneous melanoma cases.

Study outcomes and limitations: It was also the case that some nonresponders had low normalized T-cell clonal expansion.

Method: immunoSEQ multiplex PCR; TCRdb's copy keeps in-frame clones and lacks some. The data contain around 53,000 clones, about 88% of them singletons. The rearrangement joins TRBV30 to TRBJ1-2; tentative D call: TRBD1 (5 bases). The receptor comes from an adult with an advanced solid tumor such as melanoma, head and neck, liver or kidney cancer. The material was CD4+ or CD8+ T cells sorted from blood, obtained in a trial of the OX40 agonist ivuxolimab. Here the CDR3 DNA reads TGTGCCTGGAGTAGAGGACAACTCTATGGCTACACCTTC. This gives the protein CAWSRGQLYGYTF.